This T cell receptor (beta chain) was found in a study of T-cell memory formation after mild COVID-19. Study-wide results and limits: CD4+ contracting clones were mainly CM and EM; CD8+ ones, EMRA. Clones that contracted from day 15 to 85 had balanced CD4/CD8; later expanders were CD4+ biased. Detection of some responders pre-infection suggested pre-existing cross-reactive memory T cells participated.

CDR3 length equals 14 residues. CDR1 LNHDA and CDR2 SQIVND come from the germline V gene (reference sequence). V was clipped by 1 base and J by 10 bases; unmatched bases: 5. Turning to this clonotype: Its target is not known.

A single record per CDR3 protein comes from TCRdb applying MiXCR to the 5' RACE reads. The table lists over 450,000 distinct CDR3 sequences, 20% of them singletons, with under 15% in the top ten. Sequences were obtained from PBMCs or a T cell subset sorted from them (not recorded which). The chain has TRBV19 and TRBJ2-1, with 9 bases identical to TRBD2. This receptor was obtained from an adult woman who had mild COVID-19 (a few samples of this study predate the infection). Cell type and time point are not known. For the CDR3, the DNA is TGTGCCAGTAGTATAGGACCGCTAGCGGGGGAGCAGTTCTTC. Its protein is CASSIGPLAGEQFF.